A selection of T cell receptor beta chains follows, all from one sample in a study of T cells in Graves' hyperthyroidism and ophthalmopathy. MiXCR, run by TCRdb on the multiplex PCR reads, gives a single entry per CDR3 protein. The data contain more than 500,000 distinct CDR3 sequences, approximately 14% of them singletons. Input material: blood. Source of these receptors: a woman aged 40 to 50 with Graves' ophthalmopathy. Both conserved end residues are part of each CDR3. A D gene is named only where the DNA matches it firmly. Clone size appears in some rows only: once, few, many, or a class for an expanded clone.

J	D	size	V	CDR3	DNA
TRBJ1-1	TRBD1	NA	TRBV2	CASSGTEMNTEAFF	TGTGCCAGCAGCGGGACAGAGATGAACACTGAAGCTTTCTTT
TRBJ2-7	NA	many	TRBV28	CASSFGGQVGYEQYF	TGTGCCAGCAGTTTTGGCGGCCAAGTGGGGTACGAGCAGTACTTC
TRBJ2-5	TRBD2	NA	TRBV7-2	CASSAGLAQETQYF	TGTGCCAGCAGCGCCGGACTAGCCCAAGAGACCCAGTACTTC
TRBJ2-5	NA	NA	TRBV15	CATSRGQAETQYF	TGTGCCACCAGCAGGGGGCAGGCGGAGACCCAGTACTTC
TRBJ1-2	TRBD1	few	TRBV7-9	CASSPYPDRGNGYTF	TGTGCCAGCAGCCCCTACCCCGACAGGGGGAACGGCTACACCTTC
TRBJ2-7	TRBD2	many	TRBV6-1	CASRQGTSGRTYEQYF	TGTGCCAGCAGACAGGGTACTAGCGGGCGGACCTACGAGCAGTACTTC
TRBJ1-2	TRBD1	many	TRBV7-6	CASSEYEGGLYGYTF	TGTGCCAGCAGCGAGTATGAAGGGGGCCTCTATGGCTACACCTTC
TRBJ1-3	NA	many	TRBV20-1	CSASSHSGNTIYF	TGCAGTGCTAGTAGCCACTCTGGAAACACCATATATTTT
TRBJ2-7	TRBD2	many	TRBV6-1	CASRKGSSGSGYEQYF	TGTGCCAGCAGGAAGGGGTCCAGCGGGAGTGGGTACGAGCAGTACTTC
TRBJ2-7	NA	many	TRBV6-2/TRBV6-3	CASSHVTSGMGEQYF	TGTGCCAGCAGCCACGTGACTAGTGGGATGGGCGAGCAGTACTTC
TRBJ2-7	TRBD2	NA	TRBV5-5	CASSLTSGRAREQYF	TGTGCCAGCAGCTTGACTAGCGGGAGGGCCCGGGAGCAGTACTTC
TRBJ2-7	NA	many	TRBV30	CAWSGRGSGDEQYF	TGTGCCTGGTCTGGGAGGGGGAGTGGCGACGAGCAGTACTTC
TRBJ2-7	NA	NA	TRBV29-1	CSVGAGENEQYF	TGCAGCGTTGGGGCAGGGGAGAACGAGCAGTACTTC